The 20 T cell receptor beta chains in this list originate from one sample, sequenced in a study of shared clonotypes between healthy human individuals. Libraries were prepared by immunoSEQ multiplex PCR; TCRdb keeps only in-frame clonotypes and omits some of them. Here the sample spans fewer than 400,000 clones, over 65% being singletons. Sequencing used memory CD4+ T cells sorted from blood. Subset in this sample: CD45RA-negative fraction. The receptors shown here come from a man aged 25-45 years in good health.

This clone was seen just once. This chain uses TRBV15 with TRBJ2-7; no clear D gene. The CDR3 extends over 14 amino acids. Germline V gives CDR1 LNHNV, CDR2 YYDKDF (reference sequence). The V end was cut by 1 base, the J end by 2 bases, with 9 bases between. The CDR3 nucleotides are TGTGCCACCAGCAGAGGTGGCAGAACCTACGAGCAGTACTTC. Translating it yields CATSRGGRTYEQYF.

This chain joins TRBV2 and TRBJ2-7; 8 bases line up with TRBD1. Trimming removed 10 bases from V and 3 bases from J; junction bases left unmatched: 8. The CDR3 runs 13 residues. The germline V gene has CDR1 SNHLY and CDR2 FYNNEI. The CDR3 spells CATTGTGNYEQYF. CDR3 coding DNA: TGTGCCACCACCGGGACAGGAAACTACGAGCAGTACTTC.

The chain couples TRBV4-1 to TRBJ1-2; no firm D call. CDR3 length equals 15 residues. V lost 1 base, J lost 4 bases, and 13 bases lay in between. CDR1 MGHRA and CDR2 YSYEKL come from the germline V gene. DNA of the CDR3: TGCGCCAGCAGCCAAGTTTCGGGGTTGGGCTATGGCTACACCTTC. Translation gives CASSQVSGLGYGYTF.

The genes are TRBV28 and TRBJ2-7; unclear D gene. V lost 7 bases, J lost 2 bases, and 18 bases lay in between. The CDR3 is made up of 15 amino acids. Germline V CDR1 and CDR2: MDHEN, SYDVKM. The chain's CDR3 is CASNLFIGSTYEQYF. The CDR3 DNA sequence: TGTGCCAGCAATCTATTTATCGGCAGCACCTACGAGCAGTACTTC.

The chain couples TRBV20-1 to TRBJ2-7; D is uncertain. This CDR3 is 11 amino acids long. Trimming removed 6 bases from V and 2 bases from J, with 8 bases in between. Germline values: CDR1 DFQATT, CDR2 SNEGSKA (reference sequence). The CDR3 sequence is CSALHTYEQYF. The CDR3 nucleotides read TGCAGTGCCCTCCATACCTACGAGCAGTACTTC.

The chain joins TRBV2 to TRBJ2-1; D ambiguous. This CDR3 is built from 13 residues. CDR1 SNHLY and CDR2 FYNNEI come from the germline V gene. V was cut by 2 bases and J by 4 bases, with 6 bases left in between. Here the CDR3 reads CASSEPTYNEQFF. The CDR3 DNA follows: TGTGCCAGCAGTGAACCAACGTACAATGAGCAGTTCTTC.

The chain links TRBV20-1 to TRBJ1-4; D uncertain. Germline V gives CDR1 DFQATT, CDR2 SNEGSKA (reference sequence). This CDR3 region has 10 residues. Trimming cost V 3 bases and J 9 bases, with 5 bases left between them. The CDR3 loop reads CSASSQKLFF. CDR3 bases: TGCAGTGCTAGCAGTCAAAAACTGTTTTTT.

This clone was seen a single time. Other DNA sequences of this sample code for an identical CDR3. The CDR3: CASSLAGTDTQYF. CDR3 nucleotides: TGTGCCAGCAGCCTCGCTGGCACAGATACGCAGTATTTT. V gene TRBV11-2 combines with J gene TRBJ2-3; D gene unclear. V lost 5 bases to trimming and J lost 1 base, with 7 bases between them. This CDR3 has 13 amino acids. Germline V CDR1 and CDR2: SGHAT, FQNNGV. The full variable domain, completed using reference TRBV11-2 and TRBJ2-3, is EAGVAQSPRYKIIEKRQSVAFWCNPISGHATLYWYQQILGQGPKLLIQFQNNGVVDDSQLPKDRFSAERLKGVDSTLKIQPAKLEDSAVYLCASSLAGTDTQYFGPGTRLTVL.

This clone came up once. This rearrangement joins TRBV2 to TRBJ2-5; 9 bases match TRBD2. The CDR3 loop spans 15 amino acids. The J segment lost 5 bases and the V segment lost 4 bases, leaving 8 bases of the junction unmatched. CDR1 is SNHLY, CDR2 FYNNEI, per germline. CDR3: CASSGGSGSSETQYF. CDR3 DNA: TGTGCCAGCAGTGGGGGTAGCGGGAGTTCTGAGACCCAGTACTTC.

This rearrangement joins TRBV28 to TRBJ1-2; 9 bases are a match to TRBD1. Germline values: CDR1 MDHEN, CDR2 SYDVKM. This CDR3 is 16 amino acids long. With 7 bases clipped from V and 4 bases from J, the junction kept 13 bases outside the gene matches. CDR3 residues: CASITGGVPRVYGYTF. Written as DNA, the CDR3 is TGTGCCAGCATAACAGGGGGCGTCCCGAGGGTCTATGGCTACACCTTC.

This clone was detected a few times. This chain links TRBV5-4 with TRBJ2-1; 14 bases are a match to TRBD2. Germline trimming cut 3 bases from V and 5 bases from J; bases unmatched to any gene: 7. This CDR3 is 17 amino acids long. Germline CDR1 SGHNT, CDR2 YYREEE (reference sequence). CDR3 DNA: TGTGCCAGCAGCTCCGGGACTAGCGGGAGAAAGAACAATGAGCAGTTCTTC. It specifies CASSSGTSGRKNNEQFF.

Here the CDR3 reads CASSLTPGPTSGIRNEQFF. The CDR3 region has the DNA TGTGCCAGCAGTTTAACTCCAGGACCTACTAGCGGGATAAGAAATGAGCAGTTCTTC. This rearrangement joins TRBV28 to TRBJ2-1; 10 bases are shared with TRBD2. CDR1 and CDR2 from the germline V gene are MDHEN and SYDVKM. Trimming cost V 2 bases and J 7 bases; bases outside gene matches: 17. The CDR3 consists of 19 residues.

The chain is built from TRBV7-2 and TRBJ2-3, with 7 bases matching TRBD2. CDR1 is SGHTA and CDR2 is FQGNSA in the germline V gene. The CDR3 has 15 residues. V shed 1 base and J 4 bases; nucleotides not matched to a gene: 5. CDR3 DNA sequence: TGTGCCAGCAGCTTAGAGAGTGCGGGAGCAGATACGCAGTATTTT. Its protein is CASSLESAGADTQYF.

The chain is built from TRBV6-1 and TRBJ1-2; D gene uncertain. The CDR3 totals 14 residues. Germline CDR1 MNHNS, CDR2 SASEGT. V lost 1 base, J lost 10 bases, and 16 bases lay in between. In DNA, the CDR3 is TGTGCCAGCAGTGAAGGTCCGTTATATGGGGTCTACACCTTC. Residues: CASSEGPLYGVYTF.

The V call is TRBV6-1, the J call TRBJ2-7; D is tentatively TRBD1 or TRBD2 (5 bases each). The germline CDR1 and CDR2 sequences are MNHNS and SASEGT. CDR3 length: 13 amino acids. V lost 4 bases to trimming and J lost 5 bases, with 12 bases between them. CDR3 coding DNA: TGTGCCAGCAGTGGCAAAATGGGGGACGAGCAGTACTTC. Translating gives CASSGKMGDEQYF.

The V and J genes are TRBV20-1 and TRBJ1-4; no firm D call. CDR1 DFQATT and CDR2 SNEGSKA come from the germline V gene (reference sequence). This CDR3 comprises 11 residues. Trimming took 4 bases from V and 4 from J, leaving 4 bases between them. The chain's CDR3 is CSATFNEKLFF. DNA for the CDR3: TGCAGTGCTACCTTTAATGAAAAACTGTTTTTT.

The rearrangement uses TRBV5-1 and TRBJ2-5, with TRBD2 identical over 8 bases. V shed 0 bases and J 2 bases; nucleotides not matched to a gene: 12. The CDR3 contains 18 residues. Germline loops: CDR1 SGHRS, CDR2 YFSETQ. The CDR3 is CASSLGTAGAGIQETQYF. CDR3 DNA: TGCGCCAGCAGCTTGGGAACAGCGGGGGCAGGGATTCAAGAGACCCAGTACTTC.

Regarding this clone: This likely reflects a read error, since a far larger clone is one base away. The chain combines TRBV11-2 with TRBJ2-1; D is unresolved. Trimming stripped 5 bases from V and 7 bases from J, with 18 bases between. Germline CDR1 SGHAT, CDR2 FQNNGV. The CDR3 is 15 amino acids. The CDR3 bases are TGTGCCAGCAGCCTCCATCACCGGGCCCCTAATGAGCAGTTCTTC. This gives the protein CASSLHHRAPNEQFF. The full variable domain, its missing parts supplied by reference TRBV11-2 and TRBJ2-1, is EAGVAQSPRYKIIEKRQSVAFWCNPISGHATLYWYQQILGQGPKLLIQFQNNGVVDDSQLPKDRFSAERLKGVDSTLKIQPAKLEDSAVYLCASSLHHRAPNEQFFGPGTRLTVL.

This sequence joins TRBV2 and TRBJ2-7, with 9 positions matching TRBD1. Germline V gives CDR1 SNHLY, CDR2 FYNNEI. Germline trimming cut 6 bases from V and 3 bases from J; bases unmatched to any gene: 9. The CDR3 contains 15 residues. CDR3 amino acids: CASRIATGGSYEQYF. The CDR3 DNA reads TGTGCCAGCAGGATAGCCACAGGGGGCAGCTACGAGCAGTACTTC.

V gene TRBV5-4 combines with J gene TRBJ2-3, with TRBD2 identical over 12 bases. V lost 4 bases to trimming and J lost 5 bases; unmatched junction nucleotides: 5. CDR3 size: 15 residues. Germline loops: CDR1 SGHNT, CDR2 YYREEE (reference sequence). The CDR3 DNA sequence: TGTGCCAGCAGCGAACCGGGACTAGCGGGAGATACGCAGTATTTT. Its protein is CASSEPGLAGDTQYF.